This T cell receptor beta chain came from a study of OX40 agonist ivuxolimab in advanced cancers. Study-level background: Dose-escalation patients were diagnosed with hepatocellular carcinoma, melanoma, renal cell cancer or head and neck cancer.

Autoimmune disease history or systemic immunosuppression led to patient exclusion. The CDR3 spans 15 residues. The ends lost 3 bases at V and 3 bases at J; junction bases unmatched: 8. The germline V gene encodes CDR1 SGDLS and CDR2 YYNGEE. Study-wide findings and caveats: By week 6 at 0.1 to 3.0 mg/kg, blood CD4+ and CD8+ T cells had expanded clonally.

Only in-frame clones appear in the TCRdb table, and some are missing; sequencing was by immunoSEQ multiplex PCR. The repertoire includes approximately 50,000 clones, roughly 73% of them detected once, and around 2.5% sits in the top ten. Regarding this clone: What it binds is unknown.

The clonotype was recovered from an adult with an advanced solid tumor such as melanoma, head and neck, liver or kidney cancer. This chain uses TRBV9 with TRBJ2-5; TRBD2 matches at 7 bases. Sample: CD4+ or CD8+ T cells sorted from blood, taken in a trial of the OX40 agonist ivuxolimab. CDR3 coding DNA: TGTGCCAGCAGCGCCGTAGCGGGCCTTAAAGAGACCCAGTACTTC. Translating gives CASSAVAGLKETQYF.